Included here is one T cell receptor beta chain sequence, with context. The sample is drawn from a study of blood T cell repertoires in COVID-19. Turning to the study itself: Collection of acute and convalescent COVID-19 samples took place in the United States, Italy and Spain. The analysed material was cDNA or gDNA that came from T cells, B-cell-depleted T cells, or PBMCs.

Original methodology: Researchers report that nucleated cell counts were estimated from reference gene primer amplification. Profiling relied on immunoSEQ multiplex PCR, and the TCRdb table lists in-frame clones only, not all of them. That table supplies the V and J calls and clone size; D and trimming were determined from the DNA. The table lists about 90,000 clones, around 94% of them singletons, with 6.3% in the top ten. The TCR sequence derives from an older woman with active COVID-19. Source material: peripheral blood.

CDR3 protein: CAWSVGTGYQPQHF. The CDR3 coding sequence is TGTGCCTGGAGTGTTGGAACAGGGTATCAGCCCCAGCATTTT. V and J are TRBV30 and TRBJ1-5, with a weak D call TRBD1 (6 bases). V was pared by 0 bases and J by 5 bases, with 11 bases between. Germline CDR1 is GTSNPN and CDR2 is SVGIG (reference sequence). The CDR3 is 14 residues long.